This T cell receptor beta chain was recorded in a study of blood T cell repertoires in COVID-19. Whole-study context: T cells, B-cell-depleted T cells, or PBMCs supplied cDNA or gDNA.

Profiled with immunoSEQ multiplex PCR; TCRdb holds only in-frame clones, not every one. The profile covers some 220,000 clones, with roughly 85% appearing a single time and more than 2% taken by the ten largest. Trimming at V came to 3 bases and at J to 3 bases, leaving 0 bases not matched to a gene. Germline CDR1 GTSNPN, CDR2 SVGIG (reference sequence). This CDR3 is built from 15 residues. This rearrangement joins TRBV30 to TRBJ2-2, with 14 bases identical to TRBD2. Specimen: peripheral blood. The receptor was isolated from a woman aged 70-85 years with COVID-19, enrolled during active disease. The CDR3 here is CAWRTSGRDTGELFF. CDR3 coding DNA: TGTGCCTGGAGGACTAGCGGGAGGGACACCGGGGAGCTGTTTTTT.